This TCR beta chain comes out of a study of blood T cell repertoires in COVID-19. CDR1 and CDR2 from the germline V gene are SGHAT and FQNNGV. J gave up 0 bases and V 6 bases, and 7 bases lay outside the gene matches. The CDR3 totals 15 residues. In the original processing: From reference gene primer amplification, estimates of nucleated cell counts were derived. The data were produced by immunoSEQ multiplex PCR, yet TCRdb's version contains in-frame clones alone and is incomplete. D and trimming come from the DNA, and the V and J calls and clone size come from that table. Of tens of thousands of clones listed, approximately 79% were seen once; the top ten hold roughly 20%.

The V gene is TRBV11-2, the J gene TRBJ2-7, with 8 bases fitting TRBD1. The TCR originated in a woman over 75 with active or convalescent COVID-19. The material sequenced was peripheral blood. For the CDR3, the DNA is TGTGCCAGCAGACCGACAGGGGCCGTCTCCTACGAGCAGTACTTC. Protein sequence: CASRPTGAVSYEQYF.